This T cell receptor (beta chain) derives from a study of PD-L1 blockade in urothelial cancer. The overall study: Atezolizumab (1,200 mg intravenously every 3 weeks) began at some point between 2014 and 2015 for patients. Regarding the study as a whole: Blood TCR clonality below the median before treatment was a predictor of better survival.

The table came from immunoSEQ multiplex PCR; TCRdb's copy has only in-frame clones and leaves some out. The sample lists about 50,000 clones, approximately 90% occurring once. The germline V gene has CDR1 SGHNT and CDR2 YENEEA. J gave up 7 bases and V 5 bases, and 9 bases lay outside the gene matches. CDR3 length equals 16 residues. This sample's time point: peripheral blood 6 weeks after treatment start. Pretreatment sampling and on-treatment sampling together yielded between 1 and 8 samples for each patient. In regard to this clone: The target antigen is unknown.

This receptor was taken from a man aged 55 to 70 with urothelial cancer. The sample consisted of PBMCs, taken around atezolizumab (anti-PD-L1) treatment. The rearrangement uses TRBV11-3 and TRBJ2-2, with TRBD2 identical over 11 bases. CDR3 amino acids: CASSVLAGDTIGELFF. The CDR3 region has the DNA TGTGCCAGCAGCGTACTAGCGGGAGATACGATCGGGGAGCTGTTTTTT.